This entry concerns a single TCR beta chain. No antigen is known for it. This specimen belongs to a study of cytomegalovirus exposure and HLA in healthy donors. Study conclusions and caveats: Excluded: some indistinguishable V segments such as TRBV6-2 and TRBV6-3. TCR beta sequences reportedly predicted the HLA-A and HLA-B alleles of most subjects accurately. Several of the most significant clusters appeared linked to common viral pathogens, based on a later analysis.

Vbeta (60) and Jbeta (13) primers were used in the PCR. Method: immunoSEQ multiplex PCR; TCRdb's copy keeps in-frame clones and lacks some. The profile shows some 190,000 clones, 74% of them singletons. This CDR3 comprises 14 residues. Germline V gene data show CDR1 as MDHEN and CDR2 as SYDVKM. Trimming took 10 bases from V and 1 from J, leaving 16 bases between them. Healthy bone marrow donors made up the cohort. Source material: PBMCs. The TCR sequence derives from a woman in her twenties or thirties in good health and CMV-seropositive. This chain connects TRBV28 to TRBJ1-2; the D gene is possibly TRBD1 (5 bases). The CDR3 sequence is CATSRRDFNYGYTF. The CDR3, as DNA: TGTGCCACCTCCCGACGGGACTTTAACTATGGCTACACCTTC.